This TCR beta chain was identified in a study of T cells in localized non-small cell lung cancer. Sequenced by immunoSEQ multiplex PCR; TCRdb stores in-frame clones only, minus some. The sample has around 41,000 clones, roughly nine tenths seen once. The CDR3 is 13 amino acids. Per germline, CDR1 LNHDA and CDR2 SQIVND (reference sequence). V lost 7 bases to trimming and J lost 6 bases; unmatched junction nucleotides: 2. With regard to this clone: Its specificity is unknown.

Findings of the study overall: The study found T cell clonality highest in uninvolved adjacent lung, above tumor. Across samples, adjacent lung featured a median roughly 62 of the top 100 tumor clones. Longer overall survival associated with higher blood T cell density; shorter survival with higher adjacent-lung clonality. Because sequencing included only one region (of the tumor), heterogeneity remains possible.

The specimen was peripheral blood, collected before any cancer treatment. This TCR was recovered from a woman aged 18-55 years with stage III lung adenocarcinoma. The chain couples TRBV19 to TRBJ1-5; 11 nucleotides agree with TRBD1. In DNA, the CDR3 is TGTGCCAGTAAGGACAGGGGGCTTCAGCCCCAGCATTTT. Protein sequence: CASKDRGLQPQHF.